This record concerns one T cell receptor (beta chain) sequence. This specimen belongs to a study of T cell responses to AZD1222 COVID-19 vaccine. Clones were read by immunoSEQ multiplex PCR, and TCRdb kept only the in-frame ones, dropping some. The data show about 180,000 clones, with 85% to 90% seen just once and about 6.9% held by the top ten. This TCR was sampled from an adult in good health. Sequences were derived from peripheral blood, sampled on day 0 of AZD1222 vaccination.

CDR3 coding DNA: TGTGCCAGCAGTCTACGGGCAGCCCGGGGGGAGCCCCAGCATTTT. Protein: CASSLRAARGEPQHF. The chain employs TRBV6-5 and TRBJ1-5; the D gene is possibly TRBD1 (5 bases). Trimming took 5 bases from V and 8 from J, leaving 19 bases between them. The CDR3 length is 15 residues. Germline-derived CDR1 and CDR2 are MNHEY and SVGAGI.